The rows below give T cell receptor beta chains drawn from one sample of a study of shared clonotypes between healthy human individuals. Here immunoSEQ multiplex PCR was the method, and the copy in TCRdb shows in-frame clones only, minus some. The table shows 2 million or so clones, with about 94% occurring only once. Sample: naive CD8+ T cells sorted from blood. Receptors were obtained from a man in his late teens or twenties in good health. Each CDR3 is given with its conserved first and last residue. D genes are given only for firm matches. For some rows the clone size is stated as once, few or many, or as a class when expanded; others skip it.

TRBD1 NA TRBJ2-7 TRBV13 CASSLGQGPYEQYF TGTGCCAGCAGCTTAGGACAGGGGCCCTACGAGCAGTACTTC
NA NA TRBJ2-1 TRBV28 CASSLGLDWHNEQFF TGTGCCAGCAGTTTAGGGCTAGACTGGCACAATGAGCAGTTCTTC
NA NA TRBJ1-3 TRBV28 CASSLFAASGNTIYF TGTGCCAGCAGTTTATTCGCTGCCTCTGGAAACACCATATATTTT
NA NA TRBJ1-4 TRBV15 CATSREGVTNEKLFF TGTGCCACCAGCAGAGAAGGGGTTACTAATGAAAAACTGTTTTTT
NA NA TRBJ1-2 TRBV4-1 CASSHPQGAHTF TGCGCCAGCAGCCACCCTCAAGGGGCCCACACCTTC
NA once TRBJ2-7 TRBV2 CASRDSGLPEQYF TGTGCCAGCAGAGATAGTGGACTACCCGAGCAGTACTTC
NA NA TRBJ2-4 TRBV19 CASSDPGAPNIQYF TGTGCCAGTAGTGACCCGGGGGCCCCAAACATTCAGTACTTC
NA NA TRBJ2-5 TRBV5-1 CASSLGTGPPRETQYF TGCGCCAGCAGCTTGGGAACCGGCCCACCCCGAGAGACCCAGTACTTC
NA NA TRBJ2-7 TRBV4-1 CASSQESAQGSTYEQYF TGCGCCAGCAGCCAAGAATCCGCCCAGGGGTCTACCTACGAGCAGTACTTC
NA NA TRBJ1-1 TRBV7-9 CASSPWAENTEAFF TGTGCCAGCAGCCCATGGGCAGAGAACACTGAAGCTTTCTTT
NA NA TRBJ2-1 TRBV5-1 CASSFEGMESEYNEQFF TGCGCCAGCAGCTTCGAGGGGATGGAGTCTGAGTACAATGAGCAGTTCTTC
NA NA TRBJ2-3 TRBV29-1 CSVPGVPTDTQYF TGCAGCGTCCCAGGGGTACCCACAGATACGCAGTATTTT
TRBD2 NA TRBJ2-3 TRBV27 CASRTGLGQSAGFTDTQYF TGTGCCAGCAGAACCGGACTAGGCCAAAGTGCTGGTTTCACAGATACGCAGTATTTT
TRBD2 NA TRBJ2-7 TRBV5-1 CASSLETSGVYEQYF TGCGCCAGCAGCTTGGAGACTAGCGGGGTTTACGAGCAGTACTTC
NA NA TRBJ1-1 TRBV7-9 CASSSPIPGGGEAFF TGTGCCAGCAGCTCGCCCATCCCAGGTGGTGGTGAAGCTTTCTTT
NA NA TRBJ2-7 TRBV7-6 CASSLGDSTVYEQYF TGTGCCAGCAGCTTAGGCGACTCCACGGTCTACGAGCAGTACTTC
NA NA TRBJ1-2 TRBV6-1 CASFETWVGTF TGTGCCAGCTTTGAGACCTGGGTTGGCACCTTC
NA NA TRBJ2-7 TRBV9 CASSEGTSSYEQYF TGTGCCAGCAGCGAAGGGACCTCATCCTACGAGCAGTACTTC
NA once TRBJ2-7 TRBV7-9 CAGGSLTTYEQYF TGTGCCGGGGGCTCCCTGACTACCTACGAGCAGTACTTC
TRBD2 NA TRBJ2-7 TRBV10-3 CASTELAGGYEQYF TGTGCCTCCACCGAACTAGCGGGAGGGTACGAGCAGTACTTC
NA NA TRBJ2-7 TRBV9 CASSPPTGQGSYEQYF TGTGCCAGCAGCCCCCCAACGGGACAAGGCTCCTACGAGCAGTACTTC
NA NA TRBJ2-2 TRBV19 CASSIDTNTGELFF TGTGCCAGTAGTATAGACACGAACACCGGGGAGCTGTTTTTT
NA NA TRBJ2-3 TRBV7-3 CASIGNRADTQYF TGTGCCAGCATTGGTAACCGCGCAGATACGCAGTATTTT
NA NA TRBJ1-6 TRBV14 CASSQEVGKGLSSYNSPLHF TGTGCCAGCAGCCAAGAAGTTGGAAAGGGTCTTAGCTCCTATAATTCACCCCTCCACTTT
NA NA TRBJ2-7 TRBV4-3 CASSQDHRELYF TGCGCCAGCAGCCAAGATCACAGGGAACTGTACTTC
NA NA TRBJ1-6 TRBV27 CASSLSRSSPLHF TGTGCCAGCAGTTTAAGCCGGAGTTCACCCCTCCACTTT
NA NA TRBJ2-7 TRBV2 CASSTEGISYEQYF TGTGCCAGCAGCACCGAAGGGATCTCCTACGAGCAGTACTTC
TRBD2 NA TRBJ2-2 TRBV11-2 CASSSGLAGVTGELFF TGTGCCAGCAGCTCGGGACTAGCGGGAGTCACCGGGGAGCTGTTTTTT
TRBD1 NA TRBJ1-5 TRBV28 CASSLAGQGLGQPQHF TGTGCCAGCAGTTTGGCGGGACAGGGGCTTGGTCAGCCCCAGCATTTT
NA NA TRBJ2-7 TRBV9 CASSVGLSGYEQYF TGTGCCAGCAGCGTAGGCTTGTCGGGCTACGAGCAGTACTTC
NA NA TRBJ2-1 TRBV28 CASSLFGSGTNNEQFF TGTGCCAGCAGTTTATTCGGGTCAGGAACAAACAATGAGCAGTTCTTC
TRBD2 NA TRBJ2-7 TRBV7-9 CASSSGLAPSYEQYF TGTGCCAGCAGCTCGGGACTAGCGCCTTCCTACGAGCAGTACTTC
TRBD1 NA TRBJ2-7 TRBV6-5 CASSYPGQGGSYEQYF TGTGCCAGCAGTTACCCCGGACAGGGGGGGTCCTACGAGCAGTACTTC
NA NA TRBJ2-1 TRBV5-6 CASSLGNNEQFF TGTGCCAGCAGCTTGGGGAACAATGAGCAGTTCTTC